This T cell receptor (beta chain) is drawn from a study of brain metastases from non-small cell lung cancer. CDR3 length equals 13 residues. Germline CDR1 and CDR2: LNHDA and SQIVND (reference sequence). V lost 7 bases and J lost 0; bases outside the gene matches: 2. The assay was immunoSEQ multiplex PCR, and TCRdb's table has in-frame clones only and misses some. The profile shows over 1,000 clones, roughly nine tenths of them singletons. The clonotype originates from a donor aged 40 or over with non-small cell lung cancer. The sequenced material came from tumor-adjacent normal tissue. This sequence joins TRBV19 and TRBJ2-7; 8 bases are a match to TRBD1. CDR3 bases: TGTGCCAGTAAAGGGACAGGCTCCTACGAGCAGTACTTC. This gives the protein CASKGTGSYEQYF.